This TCR beta chain originates from a study of T cell changes during pregnancy in multiple sclerosis. The assay was immunoSEQ multiplex PCR, and TCRdb's table has in-frame clones only and misses some. The repertoire consists of approximately 66,000 clones, with approximately 92% occurring once and the leading ten covering 2%. This CDR3 has 14 residues. Germline CDR1 is SNHLY and CDR2 is FYNNEI. The V end was cut by 4 bases, the J end by 2 bases, with 9 bases between. This clone came up a few times. This sequence joins TRBV2 and TRBJ2-4; D is unresolved. This receptor was taken from a female donor in good health, enrolled as a control in a pregnancy study. The specimen was peripheral blood, collected in the third trimester of pregnancy. CDR3 in amino acids: CASSVENTKNIQYF. CDR3 nucleotides: TGTGCCAGCAGTGTGGAGAATACCAAAAACATTCAGTACTTC.